Below, 19 T cell receptor beta chains from the same sample are listed, as sequenced in a study of cytomegalovirus exposure and HLA in healthy donors. It was with 60 Vbeta and 13 Jbeta primers that the PCR ran. The repertoire was sequenced with immunoSEQ multiplex PCR; TCRdb's copy has only in-frame clones and lacks some. The data contain 200,000 to 250,000 clones, just under 85% of them singletons. Specimen: PBMCs. All receptors derive from a woman aged 40 to 50 in good health and CMV-seronegative.

The sample holds a few counts of this clone. The chain has TRBV7-2 and TRBJ1-6; D is undetermined. The CDR3 length is 14 residues. Per the germline V gene, CDR1 is SGHTA and CDR2 is FQGNSA. V was clipped by 4 bases and J by 8 bases, with 12 bases between them. The CDR3 sequence: CASSSPQWDSPLHF. CDR3 coding DNA: TGTGCCAGCAGCTCCCCACAGTGGGATTCACCCCTCCACTTT.

The chain uses TRBV5-1 and TRBJ2-3; 9 nucleotides agree with TRBD1. The trim removed 0 bases at V and 3 bases at J, leaving 5 bases unmatched. Germline assignment: CDR1 SGHRS and CDR2 YFSETQ. This CDR3 has 16 amino acids. The CDR3 region is CASSLGGTGITDTQYF. For the CDR3, the DNA is TGCGCCAGCAGCTTGGGGGGGACAGGGATAACAGATACGCAGTATTTT.

V and J are TRBV15 and TRBJ2-7; TRBD1 might be the D (5 bases). V was shortened by 5 bases and J by 4 bases, with 18 bases between the two germline ends. CDR3 length: 15 amino acids. Per the germline V gene, CDR1 is LNHNV and CDR2 is YYDKDF (reference sequence). The CDR3 DNA reads as TGTGCCACCAGCCCTTCCGCAGACAGTTCGTACGAGCAGTACTTC. Translation: CATSPSADSSYEQYF. The full variable domain, its missing parts supplied by reference TRBV15 and TRBJ2-7, is DAMVIQNPRYQVTQFGKPVTLSCSQTLNHNVMYWYQQKSSQAPKLLFHYYDKDFNNEADTPDNFQSRRPNTSFCFLDIRSPGLGDTAMYLCATSPSADSSYEQYFGPGTRLTVT.

The chain combines TRBV7-9 with TRBJ2-3; 7 bases align to TRBD2. J was trimmed by 0 bases and V by 0 bases; bases with no gene match: 6. The CDR3 consists of 17 residues. CDR1 is SEHNR and CDR2 is FQNEAQ in the germline V gene (reference sequence). Here the CDR3 DNA reads TGTGCCAGCAGCTTAGCCAGCGGGGCAGTTAGCACAGATACGCAGTATTTT. Amino acids: CASSLASGAVSTDTQYF.

The chain links TRBV19 to TRBJ1-2, with 10 bases matching TRBD1. The ends lost 7 bases at V and 6 bases at J; junction bases unmatched: 11. The CDR3 has 15 amino acids. The germline V gene has CDR1 LNHDA and CDR2 SQIVND (reference sequence). CDR3 loop: CASTIPGQGFHGYTF. In DNA, the CDR3 is TGTGCCAGTACCATACCGGGACAGGGGTTCCATGGCTACACCTTC. The full variable domain, with the rest looked up from reference TRBV19 and TRBJ1-2, is DGGITQSPKYLFRKEGQNVTLSCEQNLNHDAMYWYRQDPGQGLRLIYYSQIVNDFQKGDIAEGYSVSREKKESFPLTVTSAQKNPTAFYLCASTIPGQGFHGYTFGSGTRLTVV.

The chain recombines TRBV6-1 with TRBJ2-7; 7 bases are shared with TRBD1. CDR1 MNHNS and CDR2 SASEGT come from the germline V gene. This CDR3 is built from 14 residues. J was trimmed by 4 bases and V by 4 bases; bases with no gene match: 7. CDR3 in DNA: TGTGCCAGCAGTGTAAGAGGACAGGTGTACGAGCAGTACTTC. Translated, it gives CASSVRGQVYEQYF.

The chain has TRBV19 and TRBJ2-5; 9 bases line up with TRBD1. The CDR3 length is 15 residues. Trimming took 3 bases from V and 5 from J; bases not matched to a gene: 7. Germline V gives CDR1 LNHDA, CDR2 SQIVND (reference sequence). The CDR3 reads CASSMDRGFGETQYF. CDR3 bases: TGTGCCAGTAGTATGGACAGGGGATTCGGGGAGACCCAGTACTTC.

This chain uses TRBV11-2 with TRBJ2-7; possibly TRBD1 for D (5 bases). This CDR3 has 14 amino acids. Germline V gene lookup returns CDR1 SGHAT and CDR2 FQNNGV. Trimming left V 3 bases short and J 3 bases short, with 12 bases between. CDR3 bases: TGTGCCAGCAGCTTGACAGTAAGGGGCTACGAGCAGTACTTC. It yields the protein CASSLTVRGYEQYF.

The chain employs TRBV5-1 and TRBJ2-2; 10 nucleotides align to TRBD2. The CDR3 consists of 16 residues. Germline V lookup: CDR1 SGHRS, CDR2 YFSETQ. V shed 0 bases and J 6 bases; nucleotides not matched to a gene: 5. The CDR3: CASSLALAGLSGELFF. CDR3 nucleotide sequence: TGCGCCAGCAGCTTGGCACTAGCGGGGTTATCCGGGGAGCTGTTTTTT.

J is TRBJ2-3 and V is TRBV7-2, with D perhaps TRBD1 (5 bases). Germline CDR1 reads SGHTA; CDR2 reads FQGNSA. The V end lost 2 bases, the J end lost 1 base, and 7 bases lay between the germline ends. The CDR3 is 14 amino acids. CDR3: CASSLKGGTDTQYF. The CDR3 region has the DNA TGTGCCAGCAGCTTAAAAGGGGGCACAGATACGCAGTATTTT.

V and J are TRBV10-3 and TRBJ2-2; D not certain. Deletions cut 5 bases from V and 9 bases from J, with 13 bases between. From germline, CDR1 is ENHRY and CDR2 SYGVKD. The CDR3 totals 13 residues. CDR3 DNA: TGTGCCATCAGTCTCTGGGCGTCCCGGGAGCTGTTTTTT. It codes for CAISLWASRELFF.

This chain connects TRBV18 to TRBJ2-7; no definite D call. V shed 2 bases and J shed 5 bases, with 10 bases lying between them. Germline CDR1 is KGHSH and CDR2 is LQKENI. This CDR3 is 13 amino acids long. CDR3 residues: CASSPNDIDEQYF. CDR3 DNA sequence: TGTGCCAGCTCACCAAATGACATCGACGAGCAGTACTTC.

V usage is TRBV6-5 and J usage is TRBJ1-5, with D possibly matching TRBD1 (5 bases). Between the trimmed V and J ends, which lost 8 bases and 0 bases, there was a span of 14 bases. Germline values: CDR1 MNHEY, CDR2 SVGAGI. The CDR3 runs to 15 residues. The CDR3 DNA sequence: TGTGCCAGCGCCCACCTAAGGGGTAGCAATCAGCCCCAGCATTTT. Translated: CASAHLRGSNQPQHF.

The rearrangement links TRBV6-5 to TRBJ1-3, with TRBD1 identical over 7 bases. After removal of 0 bases from V and 7 bases from J, the junction contained 3 bases not matched to a gene. The germline V gene encodes CDR1 MNHEY and CDR2 SVGAGI. The CDR3 contains 14 residues. The CDR3 region has the DNA TGTGCCAGCAGTTACTCGGGACAGAGGAACACCATATATTTT. It specifies CASSYSGQRNTIYF.

The chain uses TRBV4-3 and TRBJ2-1; 8 nucleotides match TRBD2. From germline, CDR1 is LGHNA and CDR2 YSLEER. This CDR3 contains 17 residues. With V trimmed by 0 bases and J by 6 bases, 10 bases remained unmatched. The CDR3 sequence is CASSQDTFRLAINEQFF. CDR3 in DNA: TGCGCCAGCAGCCAAGATACGTTTAGACTAGCGATCAATGAGCAGTTCTTC.

The chain carries TRBV7-6 and TRBJ1-1, with D perhaps matching TRBD1 (5 bases). CDR1 and CDR2 (germline): SGHVS, FNYEAQ. This CDR3 is built from 15 residues. Trimming cost V 5 bases and J 1 base, with 14 bases left between them. In DNA, the CDR3 is TGTGCCAGCAGCATTAGACAGACCCCGAACACTGAAGCTTTCTTT. Amino acid sequence: CASSIRQTPNTEAFF.

This clone turned up a few times. V and J are TRBV11-1 and TRBJ2-7; D might be TRBD2 (6 bases). Germline values: CDR1 SGHAT, CDR2 FQDESV (reference sequence). Trimming cost V 1 base and J 3 bases, with 13 bases left between them. The CDR3 loop spans 15 amino acids. This CDR3 is CASSLEEGFSYEQYF. The DNA for the CDR3 is TGTGCCAGCAGCTTAGAGGAGGGCTTCAGCTACGAGCAGTACTTC.

The chain employs TRBV19 and TRBJ1-5; a weak D match, TRBD1 (6 bases). Trimming pared 7 bases from V and 6 bases from J, leaving 16 bases between. This CDR3 comprises 14 residues. Per the germline V gene, CDR1 is LNHDA and CDR2 is SQIVND (reference sequence). CDR3 DNA: TGTGCCAGTACCATTTCCGGGACACCTCAGCCCCAGCATTTT. This encodes CASTISGTPQPQHF.

The chain carries TRBV5-4 and TRBJ1-6; 7 nucleotides align to TRBD1. Germline-derived CDR1 and CDR2 are SGHNT and YYREEE (reference sequence). The CDR3 runs 15 residues. V trimming: 4 bases; J trimming: 5 bases; junction bases outside the gene matches: 6. CDR3 loop: CASSPDRANNSPLHF. CDR3 sequence (DNA): TGTGCCAGCAGCCCCGACAGGGCGAATAATTCACCCCTCCACTTT. The full variable domain, rest sourced from reference TRBV5-4 and TRBJ1-6, is ETGVTQSPTHLIKTRGQQVTLRCSSQSGHNTVSWYQQALGQGPQFIFQYYREEENGRGNFPPRFSGLQFPNYSSELNVNALELDDSALYLCASSPDRANNSPLHFGNGTRLTVT.